The next 24 T cell receptor beta chains were all read from a single sample in a study of T cell responses to AZD1222 COVID-19 vaccine. Measured with immunoSEQ multiplex PCR; TCRdb has only the in-frame clones, and not every one. The repertoire includes roughly 180,000 clones, about nine tenths of them detected once, and 1.9% sits in the top ten. This specimen was peripheral blood, taken on day 0 of AZD1222 vaccination. Every receptor here comes from an adult in good health.

The rearrangement links TRBV30 to TRBJ2-4, with D possibly being TRBD2 (5 bases). CDR3 size: 14 residues. V dropped 0 bases and J dropped 5 bases, with 11 bases sitting between them. The germline CDR1 and CDR2 sequences are GTSNPN and SVGIG (reference sequence). CDR3: CAWSVGSSENIQYF. CDR3 in DNA: TGTGCCTGGAGTGTAGGGAGCTCCGAAAACATTCAGTACTTC.

The chain recombines TRBV7-8 with TRBJ1-1, with TRBD1 identical over 7 bases. With 7 bases clipped from V and 4 bases from J, the junction kept 12 bases outside the gene matches. Germline values: CDR1 SGHVS, CDR2 FQNEAQ. The CDR3 has 15 residues. The CDR3 sequence is CASKSLGAGGTEAFF. DNA of the CDR3: TGTGCCAGCAAATCCTTGGGGGCAGGGGGCACTGAAGCTTTCTTT.

The V and J genes are TRBV4-3 and TRBJ1-6; D remains unclear. Trimming pared 0 bases from V and 4 bases from J, leaving 13 bases between. The CDR3 is made up of 17 amino acids. Germline loops: CDR1 LGHNA, CDR2 YSLEER. The CDR3 DNA follows: TGCGCCAGCAGCCAAGATCGTAGTCGCCTGTATAATTCACCCCTCCACTTT. Amino acid sequence: CASSQDRSRLYNSPLHF.

The chain combines TRBV7-9 with TRBJ1-3; D gene uncertain. CDR3 length equals 16 residues. Germline V gives CDR1 SEHNR, CDR2 FQNEAQ (reference sequence). The V end lost 4 bases, the J end lost 1 base, and 14 bases lay between the germline ends. CDR3 protein: CASSWNETPSGNTIYF. The CDR3 nucleotides read TGTGCCAGCAGCTGGAATGAGACACCTTCTGGAAACACCATATATTTT.

V and J are TRBV6-5 and TRBJ1-4; D might be TRBD1 (5 bases). Trimming removed 4 bases from V and 0 bases from J, with 12 bases in between. The germline CDR1 and CDR2 sequences are MNHEY and SVGAGI. The CDR3 consists of 16 residues. CDR3: CASSSTRQSTNEKLFF. The CDR3 DNA reads TGTGCCAGCAGTTCCACCCGACAGTCAACTAATGAAAAACTGTTTTTT.

The chain couples TRBV11-2 to TRBJ2-5, with D uncertain. The CDR3 consists of 15 residues. Germline V gene sequence: CDR1 SGHAT, CDR2 FQNNGV. Between the trimmed V and J ends, which lost 0 bases and 5 bases, there was a span of 13 bases. The CDR3 spells CASSLDLAAEETQYF. CDR3 coding DNA: TGTGCCAGCAGCTTAGATTTGGCGGCGGAGGAGACCCAGTACTTC.

This chain uses TRBV5-6 with TRBJ2-1; possibly TRBD2 for D (5 bases). V lost 4 bases and J lost 6, with 20 bases in between. CDR1 and CDR2 from the germline V gene are SGHDT and YYEEEE. There are 16 residues in the CDR3. The CDR3 coding sequence is TGTGCCAGCAGCCTCGCGGGCACCACCTTCGGCAATGAGCAGTTCTTC. As protein: CASSLAGTTFGNEQFF.

This clone occurred once. The V call is TRBV28, the J call TRBJ1-1, with D perhaps matching TRBD1 (5 bases). Between the trimmed V and J ends, which lost 3 bases and 6 bases, there was a span of 8 bases. CDR3 length: 12 residues. CDR1 is MDHEN and CDR2 is SYDVKM in the germline V gene. CDR3 protein: CASSLSGPEAFF. The DNA for the CDR3 is TGTGCCAGCAGTTTGTCGGGGCCTGAAGCTTTCTTT. The variable domain in full, completed from reference TRBV28 and TRBJ1-1, reads DVKVTQSSRYLVKRTGEKVFLECVQDMDHENMFWYRQDPGLGLRLIYFSYDVKMKEKGDIPEGYSVSREKKERFSLILESASTNQTSMYLCASSLSGPEAFFGQGTRLTVV.

This rearrangement joins TRBV3-1 (or the pseudogene TRBV3-2) to TRBJ2-3; no firm D call. The V gene's germline CDR1 is LGHDT and CDR2 YNNKEL (reference sequence). V dropped 1 base and J dropped 4 bases, with 6 bases sitting between them. There are 13 residues in the CDR3. CDR3 amino acids: CASSQGSADTQYF. For the CDR3, the DNA is TGTGCCAGCAGCCAAGGGTCGGCAGATACGCAGTATTTT.

The chain has TRBV5-1 and TRBJ1-1; no reliable D call. Germline assignment: CDR1 SGHRS and CDR2 YFSETQ. This CDR3 comprises 14 residues. V was pared by 1 base and J by 0 bases, with 7 bases between. CDR3 loop: CASSLRDVNTEAFF. The DNA of the CDR3 is TGCGCCAGCAGCTTGAGGGATGTGAACACTGAAGCTTTCTTT.

This rearrangement joins TRBV19 to TRBJ1-1, with 10 nucleotides matching TRBD1. V gave up 3 bases and J gave up 6 bases; unmatched junction bases: 16. The V gene's germline CDR1 is LNHDA and CDR2 SQIVND (reference sequence). The length of the CDR3 is 18 residues. The CDR3 region has the DNA TGTGCCAGTAGTATTAGGACAGGGGGATCTAACGGGTTCGCTGAAGCTTTCTTT. It yields the protein CASSIRTGGSNGFAEAFF.

The chain uses TRBV7-2 and TRBJ1-1; 7 nucleotides agree with TRBD1. Losses at the gene ends were 3 bases for V and 1 base for J; bases not matched to a gene: 5. The CDR3 consists of 15 residues. Germline CDR1 is SGHTA and CDR2 is FQGNSA. CDR3: CASSLIRGPNTEAFF. The CDR3 nucleotides read TGTGCCAGCAGCTTGATTAGGGGGCCGAACACTGAAGCTTTCTTT.

This rearrangement joins TRBV19 to TRBJ1-5; TRBD1 agrees at 9 bases. J lost 7 bases, V lost 10 bases, and 5 bases had no gene match. The CDR3 totals 12 residues. The germline V gene has CDR1 LNHDA and CDR2 SQIVND (reference sequence). This CDR3 is CATGQGKQPQHF. The DNA of the CDR3 is TGTGCCACTGGACAGGGGAAACAGCCCCAGCATTTT.

The CDR3 spells CASSLFLREEGDTQYF. The CDR3, as DNA: TGCGCCAGCAGCTTGTTTTTACGGGAGGAGGGGGATACGCAGTATTTT. V is TRBV5-1 and J is TRBJ2-3; 7 bases agree with TRBD2. From germline, CDR1 is SGHRS and CDR2 YFSETQ. V was clipped by 1 base and J by 6 bases; unmatched bases: 11. CDR3 length: 16 amino acids.

This clone was seen just once. The gene calls are TRBV2 and TRBJ1-4, with a possible D match to TRBD1 (6 bases). Per germline, CDR1 SNHLY and CDR2 FYNNEI. V was clipped by 0 bases and J by 7 bases, with 18 bases between them. This CDR3 has 17 residues. In DNA form, the CDR3 reads TGTGCCAGCAGTGAAGCCGGTGGGGGGCGAGTGAGTGAAAAACTGTTTTTT. Amino acid sequence: CASSEAGGGRVSEKLFF.

The V gene is TRBV6-2 or TRBV6-3, the J gene TRBJ2-3; D might be TRBD2 (5 bases). Germline-derived CDR1 and CDR2 are MNHEY and SVGEGT. The V and J ends lost 4 bases and 2 bases respectively, with 22 bases between them. CDR3 length: 18 amino acids. The CDR3 DNA sequence: TGTGCCAGCAGTTTCCGTCTCGGGGATAGCAATCCCACAGATACGCAGTATTTT. Its translation: CASSFRLGDSNPTDTQYF.

The rearrangement joins TRBV7-9 to TRBJ2-7, with TRBD1 as a possible D gene (6 bases). The V and J ends lost 1 base and 0 bases respectively, with 13 bases between them. In germline, CDR1 is SEHNR, CDR2 FQNEAQ (reference sequence). The CDR3 runs to 16 residues. The CDR3 here is CASSLGATGISYEQYF. In DNA form, the CDR3 reads TGTGCCAGCAGCTTAGGAGCTACAGGGATCTCCTACGAGCAGTACTTC.

Concerning this clone itself: Additional DNA sequences in this sample encode the identical CDR3. V usage is TRBV18 and J usage is TRBJ1-2; D is perhaps TRBD1 (5 bases). Trimming pared 3 bases from V and 2 bases from J, leaving 7 bases between. The CDR3 has 13 residues. CDR1 KGHSH and CDR2 LQKENI come from the germline V gene. The DNA for the CDR3 is TGTGCCAGCTCACCTTCAGGGAACTATGGCTACACCTTC. Translation: CASSPSGNYGYTF.

There are a few counts of this clone. The genes are TRBV7-9 and TRBJ2-7; 10 bases fit TRBD2. The CDR3 length is 14 residues. Per the germline V gene, CDR1 is SEHNR and CDR2 is FQNEAQ (reference sequence). V lost 5 bases, J lost 4 bases, and 5 bases stayed unmatched. The CDR3 region has the DNA TGTGCCAGCAGCCCTACTAGCGGGGCTTACGAGCAGTACTTC. Protein sequence: CASSPTSGAYEQYF.

This chain joins TRBV20-1 and TRBJ1-5; no reliable D call. The germline V gene has CDR1 DFQATT and CDR2 SNEGSKA (reference sequence). Trimming stripped 4 bases from V and 8 bases from J, with 9 bases between. This CDR3 region has 11 residues. The CDR3 DNA reads as TGCAGTGCTACGACCGGTAAGCCCCAGCATTTT. Translated: CSATTGKPQHF.

V is TRBV28 and J is TRBJ2-7; possible D gene TRBD2, 5 bases. The V and J ends lost 1 base and 6 bases respectively, with 13 bases between them. Germline values: CDR1 MDHEN, CDR2 SYDVKM. The CDR3 length is 14 residues. The CDR3 is CASSLFPTEGEQYF. CDR3 sequence (DNA): TGTGCCAGCAGTTTATTCCCAACAGAGGGCGAGCAGTACTTC.

This chain links TRBV7-2 with TRBJ2-2; D not certain. CDR3 size: 16 residues. V dropped 1 base and J dropped 2 bases, with 11 bases sitting between them. CDR1 SGHTA and CDR2 FQGNSA come from the germline V gene. CDR3 protein: CASSLVRISNTGELFF. DNA for the CDR3: TGTGCCAGCAGCTTAGTCAGGATTTCAAACACCGGGGAGCTGTTTTTT.

This clone was recorded once. This sequence joins TRBV5-1 and TRBJ2-3; 7 bases are shared with TRBD2. J was trimmed by 1 base and V by 4 bases; bases with no gene match: 6. CDR3 size: 15 residues. Germline loops: CDR1 SGHRS, CDR2 YFSETQ. DNA for the CDR3: TGCGCCAGCAGCCCTACTAGCGACCGCACAGATACGCAGTATTTT. Translation: CASSPTSDRTDTQYF.

The V gene is TRBV7-8, the J gene TRBJ2-1, with D tentatively TRBD2 (5 bases). The CDR3 has 13 amino acids. V lost 2 bases to trimming and J lost 4 bases, with 6 bases between them. Per germline, CDR1 SGHVS and CDR2 FQNEAQ. The CDR3 sequence is CASSLRGYNEQFF. The CDR3 DNA reads as TGTGCCAGCAGCTTACGAGGGTACAATGAGCAGTTCTTC.